In this sample, the clone carrying this T cell receptor beta chain turned up a few times. The junction and the germline gene differ at one end; a read error may be behind it. This CDR3 spans 11 amino acids. Germline V gives CDR1 MNHEY, CDR2 SVGEGT. The data were taken from a study of tumor-infiltrating lymphocytes in primary liver carcinoma. The wider study: The patients had histopathologically diagnosed primary liver carcinoma, and their disease was treated by surgical resection. Ranging in age from 30 to 69 years, the patients were men and women.

TCR beta cDNA was made from 400 to 500 ng total RNA with a constant-region primer. Researchers made the TCR beta libraries by running three nested multiplex PCR rounds with slightly modified ARM-PCR. With TRBV1-TRBV30 forward primers and a C-beta reverse primer, the first two PCR rounds were run for approximately 9 cycles each. MiXCR, run by TCRdb on the multiplex PCR reads, gives a single entry per CDR3 protein. The sample shows 310,000 or so distinct CDR3 sequences, approximately 54% of them seen only once. Researchers drew blood RNA from unsorted whole blood and extracted germline DNA as well. The sequence came from a woman aged 25 to 45 with primary liver carcinoma and hepatitis B virus infection. This chain joins TRBV6-2 or TRBV6-3 and TRBJ1-6; D unclear. The specimen was peripheral blood. The CDR3 DNA follows: TGTGCCAACAGTTCTAGACGGACCCTCCACTTT. Its protein product is CANSSRRTLHF.